Shown below are 30 T cell receptor beta chains from a single sample sequenced in a study of T cell responses to AZD1222 COVID-19 vaccine. Using immunoSEQ multiplex PCR, the repertoire was profiled, and TCRdb retains in-frame clones only, with some absent. The sample records around 97,000 clones, 75% to 90% being singletons. This material consisted of peripheral blood, taken on day 0 of AZD1222 vaccination. The source is an adult in good health.

This clone has a handful of counts. J is TRBJ1-6 and V is TRBV5-1; tentative D call: TRBD1 (6 bases). Germline CDR1 reads SGHRS; CDR2 reads YFSETQ. The CDR3 has 13 amino acids. Trimming left V 7 bases short and J 5 bases short, with 10 bases between. In DNA, the CDR3 is TGCGCCAGCTCCCGGGACAATAATTCACCCCTCCACTTT. This encodes CASSRDNNSPLHF.

The chain combines TRBV7-2 with TRBJ1-5; 9 bases agree with TRBD1. Trimming at V came to 1 base and at J to 0 bases, leaving 4 bases not matched to a gene. Germline V gene data show CDR1 as SGHTA and CDR2 as FQGNSA. The CDR3 is 17 amino acids. CDR3: CASSLGQGQGSNQPQHF. In DNA, the CDR3 is TGTGCCAGCAGCTTAGGCCAGGGACAGGGTAGCAATCAGCCCCAGCATTTT.

The chain links TRBV24-1 to TRBJ2-3; a possible D gene is TRBD1 (6 bases). Germline-derived CDR1 and CDR2 are KGHDR and SFDVKD. The CDR3 length is 12 residues. The germline V and J ends were trimmed by 10 bases and 4 bases, with 11 bases remaining between them. CDR3 residues: CATMDSADTQYF. The CDR3 DNA is TGTGCCACGATGGACAGTGCAGATACGCAGTATTTT.

The rearrangement links TRBV27 to TRBJ2-5; the D is unclear. Between the trimmed V and J ends, which lost 4 bases and 1 base, there was a span of 1 base. Germline CDR1 reads MNHEY; CDR2 reads SMNVEV (reference sequence). The CDR3 is 11 amino acids. The CDR3 DNA reads TGTGCCAGCAGTTCCCAAGAGACCCAGTACTTC. This translates into CASSSQETQYF.

The genes are TRBV5-4 and TRBJ2-5; tentatively, D is TRBD1 (5 bases). CDR3 length: 12 amino acids. Trimming took 4 bases from V and 3 from J, leaving 7 bases between them. CDR1 is SGHNT and CDR2 is YYREEE in the germline V gene (reference sequence). CDR3 in DNA: TGTGCCAGCAGCAGGGGTGAAGAGACCCAGTACTTC. The encoded protein is CASSRGEETQYF. The variable domain in full, completed from reference TRBV5-4 and TRBJ2-5, reads ETGVTQSPTHLIKTRGQQVTLRCSSQSGHNTVSWYQQALGQGPQFIFQYYREEENGRGNFPPRFSGLQFPNYSSELNVNALELDDSALYLCASSRGEETQYFGPGTRLLVL.

The chain employs TRBV3-1 (or the pseudogene TRBV3-2) and TRBJ2-7; D is perhaps TRBD1 (5 bases). In germline, CDR1 is LGHDT, CDR2 YNNKEL (reference sequence). There are 15 residues in the CDR3. The V end lost 0 bases, the J end lost 2 bases, and 11 bases lay between the germline ends. Here the CDR3 reads CASSQDAGFAYEQYF. In DNA form, the CDR3 reads TGTGCCAGCAGCCAAGATGCAGGGTTCGCCTACGAGCAGTACTTC.

This clone was recorded only once. The chain couples TRBV11-1 to TRBJ1-5; 9 nucleotides match TRBD1. Germline V gene sequence: CDR1 SGHAT, CDR2 FQDESV (reference sequence). The CDR3 runs to 13 residues. Trimming took 3 bases from V and 6 from J; bases not matched to a gene: 0. The CDR3 is CASSLDRGQPQHF. CDR3 bases: TGTGCCAGCAGCTTGGACAGGGGTCAGCCCCAGCATTTT. Complete variable domain (other parts from reference TRBV11-1 and TRBJ1-5): EAEVAQSPRYKITEKSQAVAFWCDPISGHATLYWYRQILGQGPELLVQFQDESVVDDSQLPKDRFSAERLKGVDSTLKIQPAELGDSAMYLCASSLDRGQPQHFGDGTRLSIL.

The gene calls are TRBV24-1 and TRBJ1-4, with a tentative D call TRBD1 (6 bases). The CDR3 consists of 16 residues. The V end lost 2 bases, the J end lost 4 bases, and 13 bases lay between the germline ends. Germline assignment: CDR1 KGHDR and CDR2 SFDVKD. This CDR3 is CATSDSGVSGNEKLFF. Written as DNA, the CDR3 is TGTGCCACCAGTGATTCAGGGGTTTCTGGTAATGAAAAACTGTTTTTT.

The rearrangement links TRBV28 to TRBJ2-1; the D gene is possibly TRBD2 (6 bases). The germline V and J ends were trimmed by 4 bases and 4 bases, with 14 bases remaining between them. Germline V gives CDR1 MDHEN, CDR2 SYDVKM. CDR3 length: 15 residues. The CDR3 nucleotides are TGTGCCAGCAGTTCCGCGGCGGAGGGGTACAATGAGCAGTTCTTC. Amino acids: CASSSAAEGYNEQFF.

V is TRBV19 and J is TRBJ1-4; TRBD1 might be the D (5 bases). Germline CDR1 LNHDA, CDR2 SQIVND (reference sequence). The CDR3 has 13 residues. V gave up 5 bases and J gave up 8 bases, with 12 bases separating them. CDR3: CASSGGKGEKLFF. CDR3 DNA: TGTGCCAGTAGTGGGGGGAAAGGAGAAAAACTGTTTTTT.

The CDR3 DNA is TGTGCCAGCAGCGAGGATCCCCCCGGGTCCTTATATCGAGTGCCAACTAATGAAAAACTGTTTTTT. Protein product: CASSEDPPGSLYRVPTNEKLFF. This rearrangement joins TRBV21-1 to TRBJ1-4. TRBV21-1 constitutes a pseudogene. CDR3 length: 22 residues.

The chain links TRBV7-2 to TRBJ2-3; 8 nucleotides agree with TRBD1. CDR3 length equals 17 residues. V shed 2 bases and J 2 bases; nucleotides not matched to a gene: 9. Germline values: CDR1 SGHTA, CDR2 FQGNSA. The CDR3 coding sequence is TGTGCCAGCAGCTTATTATCCAGGGGGCCTATCACAGATACGCAGTATTTT. Encoded protein: CASSLLSRGPITDTQYF.

V and J are TRBV27 and TRBJ1-5; TRBD1 might be the D (6 bases). Germline assignment: CDR1 MNHEY and CDR2 SMNVEV (reference sequence). The CDR3 runs 16 residues. Trimming took off 5 bases at V and 3 bases at J, with 17 bases between the two ends. This chain's CDR3 is CASSPAKGHFNQPQHF. CDR3 DNA sequence: TGTGCCAGCAGTCCCGCAAAGGGACACTTCAATCAGCCCCAGCATTTT.

The V call is TRBV19, the J call TRBJ2-7; possible D gene TRBD1, 6 bases. Looked up from germline, CDR1 is LNHDA and CDR2 is SQIVND (reference sequence). V was clipped by 0 bases and J by 3 bases, with 15 bases between them. This CDR3 has 16 amino acids. DNA for the CDR3: TGTGCCAGTAGTATAGATCTTCCCGCCAGGGGCTACGAGCAGTACTTC. Its translation: CASSIDLPARGYEQYF.

The CDR3 region has the DNA TGTGCCAGCAGCAAGACTGCGGGCGGCTACGAGCAGTACTTC. It specifies CASSKTAGGYEQYF. The chain employs TRBV6-2 or TRBV6-3 and TRBJ2-7; a weak D match, TRBD2 (5 bases). Germline CDR1 and CDR2: MNHEY and SVGEGT. The CDR3 is 14 residues long. Between the trimmed V and J ends, which lost 6 bases and 3 bases, there was a span of 15 bases.

This chain uses TRBV5-1 with TRBJ2-5; 9 bases agree with TRBD2. Germline V gene sequence: CDR1 SGHRS, CDR2 YFSETQ. Unmatched junction bases numbered 8, after V lost 0 bases and J lost 5 bases. The CDR3 is 16 amino acids. The CDR3 protein is CASSLEASGDAETQYF. The CDR3, as DNA: TGCGCCAGCAGCTTGGAGGCTAGCGGGGACGCCGAGACCCAGTACTTC.

This clone was recorded once. This chain joins TRBV28 and TRBJ1-3; 10 nucleotides match TRBD1. In germline, CDR1 is MDHEN, CDR2 SYDVKM. This CDR3 region has 14 residues. Trimming took 5 bases from V and 4 from J; bases not matched to a gene: 2. The CDR3 nucleotides read TGTGCCAGCAGTCAGGGACAGGGGGGAAACACCATATATTTT. Its translation: CASSQGQGGNTIYF.

The chain couples TRBV6-2 or TRBV6-3 to TRBJ2-2; TRBD2 agrees at 7 bases. The CDR3 spans 15 residues. CDR1 and CDR2 (germline): MNHEY, SVGEGT. V shed 5 bases, J shed 3 bases, and the junction held 6 bases outside the gene matches. For the CDR3, the DNA is TGTGCCAGCAGTCTGGGGGGGTTCGACACCGGGGAGCTGTTTTTT. The encoded protein is CASSLGGFDTGELFF.

The chain combines TRBV7-2 with TRBJ2-2; D may be TRBD2 (5 bases). Germline-derived CDR1 and CDR2 are SGHTA and FQGNSA. This CDR3 comprises 18 residues. Trimming pared 0 bases from V and 3 bases from J, leaving 17 bases between. The CDR3 DNA is TGTGCCAGCAGCTTAGCTAGGACGTTTAGTAGCGACACCGGGGAGCTGTTTTTT. Amino acid sequence: CASSLARTFSSDTGELFF.

The V call is TRBV5-1, the J call TRBJ2-5; 7 nucleotides line up with TRBD2. Germline CDR1 is SGHRS and CDR2 is YFSETQ. The CDR3 loop spans 16 amino acids. V gave up 4 bases and J gave up 4 bases; unmatched junction bases: 13. The CDR3 bases are TGCGCCAGCAGCCCTCCAGTCCGGGGGGAGGGAGAGACCCAGTACTTC. This codes for CASSPPVRGEGETQYF.

This chain joins TRBV18 and TRBJ1-6; D is unclear. V shed 2 bases and J shed 14 bases, with 13 bases lying between them. Germline assignment: CDR1 KGHSH and CDR2 LQKENI. The CDR3 contains 13 residues. CDR3 bases: TGTGCCAGCTCACCAGGGGATGGCGGAGCCCTCCACTTT. This translates into CASSPGDGGALHF. Looking up the rest from reference TRBV18 and TRBJ1-6 gives the full variable domain: NAGVMQNPRHLVRRRGQEARLRCSPMKGHSHVYWYRQLPEEGLKFMVYLQKENIIDESGMPKERFSAEFPKEGPSILRIQQVVRGDSAAYFCASSPGDGGALHFGNGTRLTVT.

V is TRBV6-5 and J is TRBJ1-2, with D possibly TRBD1 on 6 matching bases. The germline V gene encodes CDR1 MNHEY and CDR2 SVGAGI. This CDR3 contains 12 residues. With 6 bases removed from V and 8 bases from J, the gap between germline ends came to 13 bases. In DNA form, the CDR3 reads TGTGCCAGCAGGGGAACAGGGAACGGCTACACCTTC. It encodes CASRGTGNGYTF.

The rearrangement joins TRBV5-5 to TRBJ2-1, with a tentative D call TRBD1 (6 bases). Trimming shortened V by 4 bases and J by 3 bases, and 17 bases separated the two germline ends. The germline CDR1 and CDR2 sequences are SGHKS and YYEKEE (reference sequence). The CDR3 runs 16 residues. This chain's CDR3 is CASSLRYQGSYNEQFF. CDR3 DNA sequence: TGTGCCAGCAGCCTGAGGTATCAGGGGAGCTACAATGAGCAGTTCTTC.

The chain uses TRBV20-1 and TRBJ2-7; no reliable D call. V shed 6 bases and J shed 4 bases, with 10 bases lying between them. Germline CDR1 reads DFQATT; CDR2 reads SNEGSKA (reference sequence). The CDR3 sequence is 11 residues long. CDR3 nucleotides: TGCAGTGCCCGAGTGGGTTACGAGCAGTACTTC. Translation: CSARVGYEQYF.

The rearrangement uses TRBV9 and TRBJ1-6, with D hard to call. The CDR3 covers 16 residues. V shed 0 bases and J shed 0 bases, with 7 bases lying between them. Germline CDR1 is SGDLS and CDR2 is YYNGEE. The CDR3 sequence: CASSVEPNSYNSPLHF. The CDR3 nucleotides read TGTGCCAGCAGCGTAGAGCCCAACTCCTATAATTCACCCCTCCACTTT.

The genes are TRBV5-5 and TRBJ1-5; no firm D call. The CDR3 totals 14 residues. Germline CDR1 and CDR2: SGHKS and YYEKEE (reference sequence). V lost 4 bases, J lost 4 bases, and 12 bases lay in between. DNA of the CDR3: TGTGCCAGCAGCCCAGTTAATTCAAATCAGCCCCAGCATTTT. Residues: CASSPVNSNQPQHF.

This chain connects TRBV7-9 to TRBJ1-6; D uncertain. The germline V gene encodes CDR1 SEHNR and CDR2 FQNEAQ (reference sequence). The ends were cut back, 1 base at V and 0 bases at J, with 7 bases in the middle. This CDR3 has 16 residues. CDR3 loop: CASSLGASSYNSPLHF. For the CDR3, the DNA is TGTGCCAGCAGCTTAGGGGCGAGCTCCTATAATTCACCCCTCCACTTT. The entire variable domain, with the rest obtained from reference TRBV7-9 and TRBJ1-6, is as follows: DTGVSQNPRHKITKRGQNVTFRCDPISEHNRLYWYRQTLGQGPEFLTYFQNEAQLEKSRLLSDRFSAERPKGSFSTLEIQRTEQGDSAMYLCASSLGASSYNSPLHFGNGTRLTVT.

The rearrangement uses TRBV6-2 or TRBV6-3 and TRBJ1-3; D is unresolved. V lost 6 bases to trimming and J lost 0 bases, with 9 bases between them. The CDR3 spans 14 residues. In germline, CDR1 is MNHEY, CDR2 SVGEGT. The CDR3 protein is CASSKRTSGNTIYF. CDR3 DNA: TGTGCCAGCAGCAAAAGGACCTCTGGAAACACCATATATTTT.

This clone appeared a few times. The V gene is TRBV10-1, the J gene TRBJ2-1; TRBD2 matches at 10 bases. This CDR3 comprises 13 residues. J gave up 7 bases and V 5 bases, and 2 bases lay outside the gene matches. The germline CDR1 and CDR2 sequences are WNHNN and SYGVQD (reference sequence). CDR3 DNA: TGCGCCAGCAGTTTAGCGGGAGGAAATGAGCAGTTCTTC. Amino acids: CASSLAGGNEQFF.

CDR3 sequence reads: CASSFRQTYNSPLHF. The CDR3 DNA reads TGTGCCAGCAGTTTCAGGCAAACCTATAATTCACCCCTCCACTTT. The genes are TRBV28 and TRBJ1-6; D is unresolved. V was shortened by 3 bases and J by 2 bases, with 8 bases between the two germline ends. The germline gives CDR1 MDHEN, CDR2 SYDVKM. The CDR3 covers 15 residues.